This T cell receptor beta chain was recorded in a study of metastatic and nonmetastatic thyroid tumors (dated by TCRdb to 2018 to 2020). Regarding the complete study: For patients with malignant and with benign thyroid disease, the researchers compared repertoires between peripheral blood samples and tumor or nodule tissue samples. The research as a whole found: In both blood and tumor samples, TCR beta diversity was reported to be significantly higher in malignant tumors than in benign nodules.

Library construction relied on PCR. The run used an Illumina HiSeq 4000. High-throughput sequencing was used to profile the CDR3 region of the TCR beta-chain in every patient. The published analysis was carried out like this. The researchers built a classifier to tell apart papillary thyroid cancer patients with distant metastasis, based on CDR3 differences among clinicopathological groups. The Shannon index was used to measure repertoire diversity, and the Morisita-Horn index was used to measure how similar tumor and blood repertoires were. TCRdb applied fastp at Q25 and MiXCR to the public reads, then kept only in-frame beta chains. The V and J calls follow TCRdb's processing rather than the paper's. The sample includes around 16,000 clones, with around a quarter observed a single time. The top ten clones comprise less than 15% of the sample. As to this clone: Its antigen target is currently unknown. Per-nucleotide qualities are absent, and no much larger clonotype sits a single base away.

None of the patients had been given any treatment before thyroid surgery. Patient clinical samples collected from about 2011 to 2019 were retrospectively analysed using T-cell receptor beta sequencing. Clipping removes 6 bases from V and 2 bases from J, with 7 as the unmatched junction base count. According to the germline V gene, CDR1 reads MDHEN and CDR2 reads SYDVKM. Inclusive of the bounding cysteine and phenylalanine, the CDR3 is 15 residues long. Only the CDR3 DNA is retained, 45 bases long and in frame from the first base. The TCR originated in a female donor with papillary thyroid cancer or a benign thyroid nodule (not recorded which). Some clones in this sample may be carry-over from other donors' samples. This sequence uses TRBV28 and TRBJ2-7; a stretch of 10 junction bases matches TRBD2. Sequencing was carried out using adjacent normal tissue. The CDR3 protein: CASRAVLAGTYEQYF. The DNA sequence follows: TGTGCCAGCAGGGCGGTACTAGCGGGGACCTACGAGCAGTACTTC.